A single T cell receptor (beta chain) is shown here with its context. The record originates from a study of shared clonotypes between healthy human individuals. CD45RO-negative, CCR7-positively selected cells formed the naive CD8 fraction, excluding terminally differentiated effector memory CD45RA+ cells. Clones were sequenced by immunoSEQ multiplex PCR, and TCRdb holds only the in-frame ones, with some missing. Of about 2.1 million clones listed, 80% to 95% are singletons. This CDR3 comprises 16 residues. Germline loops: CDR1 SGDLS, CDR2 YYNGEE. V lost 4 bases to trimming and J lost 0 bases, with 17 bases between them.

This TCR came from a man in his late teens or twenties in good health. Some clones in this sample may be carry-over from other donors' samples. Sequenced: naive CD8+ T cells from PBMCs. The V call is TRBV9, the J call TRBJ2-7, with D tentatively TRBD2 (6 bases). The CDR3 coding sequence is TGTGCCAGCAGCCCCTCTGGCGGGATTATCTCCTACGAGCAGTACTTC. Protein product: CASSPSGGIISYEQYF.